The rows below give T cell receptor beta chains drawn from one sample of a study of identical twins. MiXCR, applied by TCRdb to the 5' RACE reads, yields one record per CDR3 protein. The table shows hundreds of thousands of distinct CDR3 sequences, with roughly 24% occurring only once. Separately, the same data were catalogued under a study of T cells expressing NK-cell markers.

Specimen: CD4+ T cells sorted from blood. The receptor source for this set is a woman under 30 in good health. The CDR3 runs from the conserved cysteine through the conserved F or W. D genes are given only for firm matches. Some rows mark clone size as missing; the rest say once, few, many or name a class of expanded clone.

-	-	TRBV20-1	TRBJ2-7	CSARRAAVGSYEQYF	TGCAGTGCTAGGAGGGCGGCCGTGGGCTCCTACGAGCAGTACTTC
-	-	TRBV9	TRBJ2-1	CASSVAVWTPDEQFF	TGTGCCAGCAGCGTAGCAGTCTGGACACCCGATGAGCAGTTCTTC
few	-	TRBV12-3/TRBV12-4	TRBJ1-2	CASSFKAGANYGYTF	TGTGCCAGCAGTTTTAAGGCAGGGGCTAACTATGGCTACACCTTC
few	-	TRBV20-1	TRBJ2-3	CSAATNTDTQYF	TGCAGTGCTGCGACTAACACAGATACGCAGTATTTT
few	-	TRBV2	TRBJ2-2	CASSGGQNTGELFF	TGTGCCAGCAGCGGGGGACAGAACACCGGGGAGCTGTTTTTT
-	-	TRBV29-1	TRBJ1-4	CSVQYSPIEKLFF	TGCAGCGTGCAGTACAGTCCCATAGAAAAACTGTTTTTT
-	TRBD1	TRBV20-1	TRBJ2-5	CTPDRGETQYF	TGCACCCCGGACAGGGGAGAGACCCAGTACTTC
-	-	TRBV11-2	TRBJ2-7	CASSTLRGPYEQYF	TGTGCCAGCAGCACCCTCAGAGGACCCTACGAGCAGTACTTC
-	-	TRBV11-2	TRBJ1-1	CASSLVGEAFF	TGTGCCAGCAGCTTAGTAGGTGAAGCTTTCTTT
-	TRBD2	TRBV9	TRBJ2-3	CTSSVRGGQGTDTQYF	TGTACCAGCAGTGTGCGGGGGGGCCAGGGCACAGATACGCAGTATTTT
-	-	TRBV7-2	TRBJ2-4	CASSPPSKNIQYF	TGTGCCAGCAGCCCCCCTTCCAAAAACATTCAGTACTTC
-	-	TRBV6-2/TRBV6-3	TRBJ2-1	CASTRGGYEQFF	TGTGCCAGCACCCGCGGTGGATATGAGCAGTTCTTC
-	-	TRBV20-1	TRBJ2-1	CSANPGSYNEQFF	TGCAGTGCCAACCCGGGCTCCTACAATGAGCAGTTCTTC
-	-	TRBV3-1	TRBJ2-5	CASSQDTQGMRAQYF	TGTGCCAGCAGCCAAGATACGCAGGGGATGCGGGCCCAGTACTTC
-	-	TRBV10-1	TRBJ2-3	CASSARRTSTDTQYF	TGCGCCAGCAGTGCCAGGAGGACTAGCACAGATACGCAGTATTTT
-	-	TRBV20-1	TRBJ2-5	CSATGTEPTETQYF	TGCAGTGCAACCGGGACCGAACCAACGGAGACCCAGTACTTC